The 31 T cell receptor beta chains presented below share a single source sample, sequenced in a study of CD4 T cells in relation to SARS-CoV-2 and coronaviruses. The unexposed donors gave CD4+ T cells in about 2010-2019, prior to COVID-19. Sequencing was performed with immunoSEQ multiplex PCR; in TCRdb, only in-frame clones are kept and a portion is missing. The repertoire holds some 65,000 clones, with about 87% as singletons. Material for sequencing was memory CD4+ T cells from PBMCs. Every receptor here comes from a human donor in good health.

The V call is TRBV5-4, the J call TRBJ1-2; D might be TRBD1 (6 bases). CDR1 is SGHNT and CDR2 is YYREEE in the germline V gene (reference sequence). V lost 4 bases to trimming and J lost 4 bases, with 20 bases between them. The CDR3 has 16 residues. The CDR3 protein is CASSQGTPGWPYGYTF. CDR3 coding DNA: TGTGCCAGCAGCCAGGGGACCCCTGGGTGGCCCTATGGCTACACCTTC.

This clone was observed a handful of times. CDR3 sequence reads: CASSVQPTNYGYTF. CDR3 in DNA: TGTGCCAGCTCAGTGCAGCCCACTAACTATGGCTACACCTTC. The chain recombines TRBV18 with TRBJ1-2, with D uncertain. The CDR3 runs to 14 residues. V was trimmed by 5 bases and J by 0 bases, leaving 10 bases between them. Germline V gene lookup returns CDR1 KGHSH and CDR2 LQKENI.

This CDR3 reads CASRGTGLETQYF. The DNA of the CDR3 is TGTGCCAGCAGGGGAACAGGGTTGGAGACCCAGTACTTC. V gene TRBV28 combines with J gene TRBJ2-5; possibly TRBD1 for D (6 bases). This CDR3 has 13 residues. Trimming cost V 6 bases and J 5 bases, with 13 bases left between them. Per the germline V gene, CDR1 is MDHEN and CDR2 is SYDVKM.

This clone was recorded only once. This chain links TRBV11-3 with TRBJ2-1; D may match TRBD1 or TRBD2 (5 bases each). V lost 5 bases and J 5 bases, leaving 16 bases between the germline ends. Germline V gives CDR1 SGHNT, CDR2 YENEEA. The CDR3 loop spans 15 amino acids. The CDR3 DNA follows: TGTGCCAGCAGCCCCTTCCGGGACCCCGACAATGAGCAGTTCTTC. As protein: CASSPFRDPDNEQFF.

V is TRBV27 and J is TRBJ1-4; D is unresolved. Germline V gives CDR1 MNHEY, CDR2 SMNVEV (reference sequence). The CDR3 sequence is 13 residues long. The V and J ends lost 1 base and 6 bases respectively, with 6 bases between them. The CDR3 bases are TGTGCCAGCAGTTTATGGAGGGATGAAAAACTGTTTTTT. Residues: CASSLWRDEKLFF.

In DNA, the CDR3 is TGTGCCAGCAGCTTGGTGGGTAGGGCCCCCGAAGCTTTCTTT. Protein product: CASSLVGRAPEAFF. The chain carries TRBV5-4 and TRBJ1-1; no clear D gene. CDR3 size: 14 residues. Trimming cost V 0 bases and J 8 bases, with 14 bases left between them. In germline, CDR1 is SGHNT, CDR2 YYREEE (reference sequence). Full variable domain (outside the CDR3, taken from reference TRBV5-4 and TRBJ1-1): ETGVTQSPTHLIKTRGQQVTLRCSSQSGHNTVSWYQQALGQGPQFIFQYYREEENGRGNFPPRFSGLQFPNYSSELNVNALELDDSALYLCASSLVGRAPEAFFGQGTRLTVV.

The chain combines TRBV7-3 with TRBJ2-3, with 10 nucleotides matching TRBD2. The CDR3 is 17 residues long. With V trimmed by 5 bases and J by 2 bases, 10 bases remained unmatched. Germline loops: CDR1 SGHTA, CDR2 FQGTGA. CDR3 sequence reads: CASSQAPGLAYTDTQYF. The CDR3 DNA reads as TGTGCCAGCAGCCAAGCTCCGGGACTAGCGTACACAGATACGCAGTATTTT.

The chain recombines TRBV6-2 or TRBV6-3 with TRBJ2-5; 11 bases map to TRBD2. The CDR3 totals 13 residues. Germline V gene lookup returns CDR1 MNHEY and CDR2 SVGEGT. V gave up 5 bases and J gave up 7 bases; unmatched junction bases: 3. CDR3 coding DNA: TGTGCCAGCAGTATAGCGGGGGGGTCGACCCAGTACTTC. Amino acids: CASSIAGGSTQYF.

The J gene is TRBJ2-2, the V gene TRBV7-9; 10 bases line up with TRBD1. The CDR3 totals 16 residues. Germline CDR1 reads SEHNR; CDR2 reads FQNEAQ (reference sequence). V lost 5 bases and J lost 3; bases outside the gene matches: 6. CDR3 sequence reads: CASSPRQGADTGELFF. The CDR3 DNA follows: TGTGCCAGCAGCCCACGACAGGGGGCCGACACCGGGGAGCTGTTTTTT.

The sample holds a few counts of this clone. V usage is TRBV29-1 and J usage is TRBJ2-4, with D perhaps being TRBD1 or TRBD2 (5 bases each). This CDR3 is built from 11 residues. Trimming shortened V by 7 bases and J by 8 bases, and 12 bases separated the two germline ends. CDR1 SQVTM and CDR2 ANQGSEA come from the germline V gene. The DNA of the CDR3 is TGCAGCGCGGGGCAGGTGGACATTCAGTACTTC. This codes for CSAGQVDIQYF. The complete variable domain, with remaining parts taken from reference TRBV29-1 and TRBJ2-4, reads SAVISQKPSRDICQRGTSLTIQCQVDSQVTMMFWYRQQPGQSLTLIATANQGSEATYESGFVIDKFPISRPNLTFSTLTVSNMSPEDSSIYLCSAGQVDIQYFGAGTRLSVL.

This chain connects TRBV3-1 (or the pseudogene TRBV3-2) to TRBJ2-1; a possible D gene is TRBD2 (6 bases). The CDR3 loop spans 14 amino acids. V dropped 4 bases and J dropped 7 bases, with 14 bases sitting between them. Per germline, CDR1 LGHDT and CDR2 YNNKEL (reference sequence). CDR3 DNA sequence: TGTGCCAGCAGCCTTCCTAGCGACACGAATGAGCAGTTCTTC. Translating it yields CASSLPSDTNEQFF.

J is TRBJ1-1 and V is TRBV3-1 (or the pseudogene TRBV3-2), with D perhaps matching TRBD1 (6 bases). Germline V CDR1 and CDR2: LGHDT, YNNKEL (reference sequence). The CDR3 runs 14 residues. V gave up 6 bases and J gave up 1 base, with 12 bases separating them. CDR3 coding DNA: TGTGCCAGCAGGCACAGGGCGGGGAACACTGAAGCTTTCTTT. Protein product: CASRHRAGNTEAFF.

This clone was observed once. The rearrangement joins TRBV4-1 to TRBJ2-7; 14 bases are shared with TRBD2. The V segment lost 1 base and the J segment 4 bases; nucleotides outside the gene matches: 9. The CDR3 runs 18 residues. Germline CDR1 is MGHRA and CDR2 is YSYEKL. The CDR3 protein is CASSQGPTSGRAGYEQYF. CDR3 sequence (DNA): TGCGCCAGCAGCCAAGGCCCGACTAGCGGGAGGGCCGGATACGAGCAGTACTTC.

CDR3 region: CASSLERAGEQFF. Written as DNA, the CDR3 is TGCGCCAGCAGCTTGGAGCGGGCTGGCGAGCAGTTCTTC. The rearrangement links TRBV5-1 to TRBJ2-1; the D gene is possibly TRBD2 (6 bases). The germline V and J ends were trimmed by 0 bases and 10 bases, with 11 bases remaining between them. Looked up from germline, CDR1 is SGHRS and CDR2 is YFSETQ. The CDR3 has 13 residues.

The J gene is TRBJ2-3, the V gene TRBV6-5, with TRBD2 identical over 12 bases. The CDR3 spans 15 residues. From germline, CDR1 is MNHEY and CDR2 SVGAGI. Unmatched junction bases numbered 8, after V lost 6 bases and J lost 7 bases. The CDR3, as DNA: TGTGCCAGCAGCCCGACTAGCGGGGGAGGATATACGCAGTATTTT. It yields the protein CASSPTSGGGYTQYF.

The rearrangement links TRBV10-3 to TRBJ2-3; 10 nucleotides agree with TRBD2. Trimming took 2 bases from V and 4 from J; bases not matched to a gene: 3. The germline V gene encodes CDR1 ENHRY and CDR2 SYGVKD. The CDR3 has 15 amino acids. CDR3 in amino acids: CAISEGLADADTQYF. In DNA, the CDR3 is TGTGCCATCAGTGAGGGACTAGCGGATGCAGATACGCAGTATTTT.

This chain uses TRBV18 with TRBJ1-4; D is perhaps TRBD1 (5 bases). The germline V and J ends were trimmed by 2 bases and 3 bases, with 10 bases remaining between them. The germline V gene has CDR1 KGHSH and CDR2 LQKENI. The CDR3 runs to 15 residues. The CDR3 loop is CASSPSQGPNEKLFF. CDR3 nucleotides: TGTGCCAGCTCACCATCTCAGGGACCTAATGAAAAACTGTTTTTT.

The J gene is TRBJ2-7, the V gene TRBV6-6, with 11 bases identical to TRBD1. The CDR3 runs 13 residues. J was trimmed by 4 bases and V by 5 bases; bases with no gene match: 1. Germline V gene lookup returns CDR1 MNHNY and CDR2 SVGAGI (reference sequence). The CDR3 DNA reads TGTGCCAGCAGTAGGGACAGGGGGTACGAGCAGTACTTC. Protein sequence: CASSRDRGYEQYF.

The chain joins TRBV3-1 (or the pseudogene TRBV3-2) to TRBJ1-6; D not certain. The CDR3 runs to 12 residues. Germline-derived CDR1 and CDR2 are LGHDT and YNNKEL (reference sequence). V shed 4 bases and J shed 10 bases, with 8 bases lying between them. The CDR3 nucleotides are TGTGCCAGCAGCCGGGAATGGTCACCCCTCCACTTT. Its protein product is CASSREWSPLHF.

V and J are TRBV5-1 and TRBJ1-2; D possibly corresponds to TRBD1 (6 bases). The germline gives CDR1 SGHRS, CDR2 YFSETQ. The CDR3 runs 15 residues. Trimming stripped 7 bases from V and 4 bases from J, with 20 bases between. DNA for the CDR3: TGCGCCAGCGCTGTAGGGGGGGGGTTTGGCTATGGCTACACCTTC. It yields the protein CASAVGGGFGYGYTF.

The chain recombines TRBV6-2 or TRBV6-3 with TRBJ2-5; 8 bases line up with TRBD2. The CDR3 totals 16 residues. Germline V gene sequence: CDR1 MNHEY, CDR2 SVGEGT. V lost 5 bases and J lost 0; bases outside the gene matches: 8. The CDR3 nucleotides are TGTGCCAGCAGTAAGCGGACTAGCTCTCACCAAGAGACCCAGTACTTC. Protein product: CASSKRTSSHQETQYF.

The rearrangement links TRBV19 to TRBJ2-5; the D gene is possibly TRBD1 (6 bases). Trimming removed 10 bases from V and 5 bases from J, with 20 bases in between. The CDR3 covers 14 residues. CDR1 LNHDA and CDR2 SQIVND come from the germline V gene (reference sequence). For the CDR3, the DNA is TGTGCCACCAACGGGGCAGGGGCAGGGGAGACCCAGTACTTC. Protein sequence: CATNGAGAGETQYF.

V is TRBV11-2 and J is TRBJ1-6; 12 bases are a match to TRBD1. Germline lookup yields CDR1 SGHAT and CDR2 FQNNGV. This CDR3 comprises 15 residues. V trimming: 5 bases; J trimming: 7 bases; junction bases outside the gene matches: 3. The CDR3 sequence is CASSRGQGANSPLHF. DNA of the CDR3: TGTGCCAGCAGCCGGGGACAGGGGGCGAATTCACCCCTCCACTTT.

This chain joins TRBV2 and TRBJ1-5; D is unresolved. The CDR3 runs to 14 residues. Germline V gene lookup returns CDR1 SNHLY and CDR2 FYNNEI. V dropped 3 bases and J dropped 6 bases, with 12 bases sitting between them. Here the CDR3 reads CASSDRVSSQPQHF. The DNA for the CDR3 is TGTGCCAGCAGTGACCGGGTATCAAGTCAGCCCCAGCATTTT.

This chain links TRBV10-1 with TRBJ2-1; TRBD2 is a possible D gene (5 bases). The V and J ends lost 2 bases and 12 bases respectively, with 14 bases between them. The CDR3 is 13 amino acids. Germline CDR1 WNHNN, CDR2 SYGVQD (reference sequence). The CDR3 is CASSEQAGVVQFF. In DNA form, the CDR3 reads TGCGCCAGCAGTGAGCAGGCGGGCGTCGTGCAGTTCTTC.

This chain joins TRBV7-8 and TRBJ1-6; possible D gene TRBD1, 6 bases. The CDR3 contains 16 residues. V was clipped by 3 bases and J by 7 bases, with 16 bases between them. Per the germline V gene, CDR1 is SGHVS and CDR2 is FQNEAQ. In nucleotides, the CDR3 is TGTGCCAGCAGCTTTCATCTCCCGGGGGCCAATTCACCCCTCCACTTT. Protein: CASSFHLPGANSPLHF.

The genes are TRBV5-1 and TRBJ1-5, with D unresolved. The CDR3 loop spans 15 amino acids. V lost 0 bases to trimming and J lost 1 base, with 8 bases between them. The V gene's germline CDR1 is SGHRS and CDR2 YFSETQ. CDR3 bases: TGCGCCAGCAGCTTGGTGGGCGGAAGCAATCAGCCCCAGCATTTT. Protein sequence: CASSLVGGSNQPQHF.

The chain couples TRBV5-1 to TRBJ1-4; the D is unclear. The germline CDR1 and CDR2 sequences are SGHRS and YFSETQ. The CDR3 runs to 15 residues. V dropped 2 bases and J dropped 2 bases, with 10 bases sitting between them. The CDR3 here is CASSLASATNEKLFF. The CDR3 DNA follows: TGCGCCAGCAGCTTAGCCAGCGCGACTAATGAAAAACTGTTTTTT.

CDR3 amino acids: CASSPANLYGYTF. In DNA, the CDR3 is TGTGCCAGTAGTCCCGCCAACCTCTATGGCTACACCTTC. The rearrangement links TRBV19 to TRBJ1-2; D remains unclear. V was cut by 5 bases and J by 4 bases, with 11 bases left in between. CDR1 and CDR2 (germline): LNHDA, SQIVND (reference sequence). CDR3 length: 13 amino acids.

CDR3: CASSLPQDYGYTF. In DNA form, the CDR3 reads TGTGCCAGCAGCTTACCCCAGGACTATGGCTACACCTTC. V is TRBV13 and J is TRBJ1-2; no clear D. V gave up 2 bases and J gave up 3 bases, with 7 bases separating them. The V gene's germline CDR1 is PRHDT and CDR2 FYEKMQ (reference sequence). This CDR3 is built from 13 residues.

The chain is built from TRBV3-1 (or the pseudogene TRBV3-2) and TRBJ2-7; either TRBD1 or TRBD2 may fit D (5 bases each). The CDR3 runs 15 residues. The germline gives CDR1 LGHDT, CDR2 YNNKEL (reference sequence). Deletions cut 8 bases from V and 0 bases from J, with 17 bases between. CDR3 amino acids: CASLFPGTPSYEQYF. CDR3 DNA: TGTGCCAGCCTTTTCCCCGGGACCCCCTCCTACGAGCAGTACTTC.